Each of the 10 T cell receptor beta chains below was sequenced from the same sample in a study of vaccination and CD4 T cells after COVID-19. Stated treatment: roughly 11-day PBMC culture with coronavirus spike peptide pools or control peptides (ViraFEST assay). Scientists ran DNA taken from cultured CD4+ T cells through the Oncomine TCR Beta short-read assay for sequencing. TCRdb reanalysed the PCR reads using MiXCR and keeps one entry per CDR3 protein. This table holds several thousand distinct CDR3 sequences, roughly 61% found once. These receptors' antigens are unknown. Sequencing used CD4+ T cells from blood, cultured in vitro. The source of these receptors is a human donor who had recovered from COVID-19.

The chain couples TRBV6-1 to TRBJ2-7; D may be TRBD2 (5 bases). V was trimmed by 8 bases and J by 3 bases, leaving 8 bases between them. CDR1 and CDR2 (germline): MNHNS, SASEGT. The CDR3 totals 11 residues. DNA of the CDR3: TGTGCCAGCGACGGAGGCTACGAGCAGTACTTC. It codes for CASDGGYEQYF.

In its sample, this clonotype ranks as medium-sized. V gene TRBV2 combines with J gene TRBJ1-5; D is unresolved. Trimming pared 2 bases from V and 0 bases from J, leaving 8 bases between. The CDR3 sequence is 15 residues long. CDR1 is SNHLY and CDR2 is FYNNEI in the germline V gene. The CDR3: CASSEMRASNQPQHF. The CDR3 coding sequence is TGTGCCAGCAGTGAAATGAGGGCTAGCAATCAGCCCCAGCATTTT.

The table lists this clonotype with a few counts. The CDR3 DNA follows: TGCAGTGCTAGAGACCCCCTGGGATATGGCTACACCTTC. It yields the protein CSARDPLGYGYTF. The chain recombines TRBV20-1 with TRBJ1-2; D is undetermined. Germline-derived CDR1 and CDR2 are DFQATT and SNEGSKA (reference sequence). The CDR3 sequence is 13 residues long. Trimming stripped 0 bases from V and 5 bases from J, with 10 bases between.

This chain links TRBV20-1 with TRBJ2-2; the D call may be TRBD1 or TRBD2 (7 bases each). The germline CDR1 and CDR2 sequences are DFQATT and SNEGSKA (reference sequence). This CDR3 is built from 15 residues. Deletions cut 3 bases from V and 0 bases from J, with 11 bases between. CDR3 protein: CSARGGTANTGELFF. The CDR3 DNA is TGCAGTGCTAGGGGGGGGACAGCGAACACCGGGGAGCTGTTTTTT.

V is TRBV20-1 and J is TRBJ1-2; TRBD1 matches at 7 bases. The junction had 13 bases not matched to a gene; V was cut back by 5 bases and J by 4 bases. The CDR3 covers 15 residues. The V gene's germline CDR1 is DFQATT and CDR2 SNEGSKA (reference sequence). The chain's CDR3 is CSAWDTGERSYGYTF. The CDR3 nucleotides are TGCAGTGCTTGGGATACAGGGGAGAGAAGCTATGGCTACACCTTC.

The chain recombines TRBV19 with TRBJ1-2; 9 bases are shared with TRBD1. This CDR3 region has 15 residues. The V gene end was trimmed by 4 bases and the J gene end by 4 bases; junction bases not matched to a gene: 7. Germline CDR1 reads LNHDA; CDR2 reads SQIVND (reference sequence). CDR3 DNA: TGTGCCAGTAGTAGGACAGGGGCGTTCGGCTATGGCTACACCTTC. Its protein product is CASSRTGAFGYGYTF.

This clonotype appeared a single time. The gene calls are TRBV7-2 and TRBJ1-1; D call uncertain. The length of the CDR3 is 15 residues. The germline V and J ends were trimmed by 3 bases and 6 bases, with 17 bases remaining between them. Germline loops: CDR1 SGHTA, CDR2 FQGNSA. The CDR3: CASSFPGPRDAEAFF. The CDR3 DNA sequence: TGTGCCAGCAGCTTCCCCGGGCCCCGGGATGCTGAAGCTTTCTTT.

The rearrangement links TRBV27 to TRBJ1-2; 9 bases are a match to TRBD1. Germline assignment: CDR1 MNHEY and CDR2 SMNVEV (reference sequence). The CDR3 length is 15 residues. V was clipped by 10 bases and J by 2 bases; unmatched bases: 11. The CDR3 loop reads CATLGWDRVNYGYTF. DNA of the CDR3: TGTGCCACCTTAGGGTGGGACAGGGTGAACTATGGCTACACCTTC.

This clonotype was seen only a few times. In DNA, the CDR3 is TGCAGTGCGCTTAGCGGGGCCGGGGAGACCGGGGAGCTGTTTTTT. This sequence encodes CSALSGAGETGELFF. This rearrangement joins TRBV20-1 to TRBJ2-2, with 8 bases identical to TRBD2. CDR1 and CDR2 from the germline V gene are DFQATT and SNEGSKA (reference sequence). V was pared by 6 bases and J by 5 bases, with 11 bases of the junction left unmatched. This CDR3 has 15 amino acids.

This chain connects TRBV11-3 to TRBJ2-7; 10 positions agree with TRBD2. The CDR3 sequence is 15 residues long. Per germline, CDR1 SGHNT and CDR2 YENEEA. V lost 0 bases and J lost 2; bases outside the gene matches: 1. As DNA, the CDR3 is TGTGCCAGCAGCTTAGAAACTAGCGGGGCCTACGAGCAGTACTTC. This translates into CASSLETSGAYEQYF.